This T cell receptor beta chain was identified in a study of cytomegalovirus exposure and HLA in healthy donors. Overall study findings and caveats: Earlier results showed most TCR beta V segments being productive about 87% or about 30% of the time.

The PCR made use of 60 Vbeta and 13 Jbeta primers. Original processing methods: A later analysis tallied about 80 million unique TCR beta chains, 10 million to 12 million of them shared. Profiling relied on immunoSEQ multiplex PCR, and the TCRdb table lists in-frame clones only, not all of them. V, J and clone size derive from that table, while D and trimming were established from the DNA sequence. The data contain roughly 100,000 clones, 10% of them singletons. The CDR3 is 16 residues long. The V gene's germline CDR1 is MDHEN and CDR2 SYDVKM. Trimming took 10 bases from V and 7 from J; bases not matched to a gene: 17. About this clone: Its antigen is unknown.

The TCR originated in a man aged 40-49 years in good health and CMV-seropositive. Sequencing used PBMCs. The genes are TRBV28 and TRBJ2-1, with 9 bases identical to TRBD2. The CDR3 spells CATQGVSGSKLNEQFF. CDR3 nucleotides: TGTGCCACCCAAGGGGTTAGCGGGAGTAAACTGAATGAGCAGTTCTTC.